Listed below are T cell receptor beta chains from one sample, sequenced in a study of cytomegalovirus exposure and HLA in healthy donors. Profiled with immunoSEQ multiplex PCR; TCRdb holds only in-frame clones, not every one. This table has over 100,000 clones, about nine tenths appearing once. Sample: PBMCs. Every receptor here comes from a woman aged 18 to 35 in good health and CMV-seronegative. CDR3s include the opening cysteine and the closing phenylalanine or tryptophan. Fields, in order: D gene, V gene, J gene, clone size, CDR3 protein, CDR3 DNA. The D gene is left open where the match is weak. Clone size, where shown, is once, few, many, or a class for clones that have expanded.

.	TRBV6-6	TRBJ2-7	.	CASRTGGPYEQYF	TGTGCCAGCAGGACCGGCGGCCCCTACGAGCAGTACTTC
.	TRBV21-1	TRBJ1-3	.	CASSAGQGYTIYF	TGTGCCAGCAGTGCGGGACAGGGATACACCATATATTTT
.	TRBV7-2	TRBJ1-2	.	CASSSGAGGYTF	TGTGCCAGCAGCTCAGGGGCCGGTGGCTACACCTTC
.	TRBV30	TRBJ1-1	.	CAWREQPNTEAFF	TGTGCCTGGAGGGAACAGCCGAACACTGAAGCTTTCTTT
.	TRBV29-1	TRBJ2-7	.	CSVEDPETYEQYF	TGCAGCGTTGAAGATCCGGAGACCTACGAGCAGTACTTC
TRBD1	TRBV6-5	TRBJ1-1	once	CASSYYMQGDTEAFF	TGTGCCAGCAGTTACTATATGCAGGGGGACACTGAAGCTTTCTTT
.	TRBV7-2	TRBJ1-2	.	CASTQGPNYGYTF	TGTGCCAGCACACAGGGTCCTAACTATGGCTACACCTTC
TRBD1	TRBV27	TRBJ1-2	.	CASSYRDRGLYGYTF	TGTGCCAGCAGTTATCGGGACAGGGGGCTCTATGGCTACACCTTC
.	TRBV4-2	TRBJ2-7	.	CASSQDIGAYEQYF	TGTGCCAGCAGCCAAGATATAGGGGCCTACGAGCAGTACTTC
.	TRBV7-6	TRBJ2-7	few	CASSLAYRSYEQYF	TGTGCCAGCAGCTTAGCTTACAGGTCCTACGAGCAGTACTTC
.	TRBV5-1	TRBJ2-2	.	CASSLARNRDTGELFF	TGCGCCAGCAGCTTGGCCCGGAACAGGGACACCGGGGAGCTGTTTTTT
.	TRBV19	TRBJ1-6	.	CASTETGWGSPLHF	TGTGCCAGTACGGAGACAGGCTGGGGTTCACCCCTCCACTTT
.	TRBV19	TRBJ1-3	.	CASSIGTSGNTIYF	TGTGCCAGTAGTATTGGTACTTCTGGAAACACCATATATTTT
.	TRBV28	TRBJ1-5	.	CASMEAGSNQPQHF	TGTGCCAGCATGGAGGCGGGAAGCAATCAGCCCCAGCATTTT
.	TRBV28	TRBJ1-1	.	CASSSVKGRIGNTEAFF	TGTGCCAGCAGTTCTGTAAAGGGGAGGATCGGGAACACTGAAGCTTTCTTT
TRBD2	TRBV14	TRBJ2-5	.	CASSPFLAGGLGRETQYF	TGTGCCAGCAGTCCTTTTCTAGCGGGAGGTCTGGGACGAGAGACCCAGTACTTC
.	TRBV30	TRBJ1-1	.	CAWSIRGWAFF	TGTGCCTGGAGTATCCGGGGTTGGGCTTTCTTT
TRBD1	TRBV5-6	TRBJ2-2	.	CASSFGGQGPNTGELFF	TGTGCCAGCAGCTTCGGGGGACAGGGGCCGAACACCGGGGAGCTGTTTTTT
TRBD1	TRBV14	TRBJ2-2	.	CASSSRQGMLTGELFF	TGTGCCAGCAGTTCCCGACAGGGGATGTTAACCGGGGAGCTGTTTTTT
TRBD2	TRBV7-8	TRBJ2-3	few	CASSWTPGTSGRNTDTQYF	TGTGCCAGCAGCTGGACCCCCGGGACTAGCGGGAGGAACACAGATACGCAGTATTTT
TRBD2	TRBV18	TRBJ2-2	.	CASSRLAGGENTGELFF	TGTGCCAGCTCACGACTAGCGGGGGGCGAAAACACCGGGGAGCTGTTTTTT
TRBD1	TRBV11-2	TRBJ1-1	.	CASSRTGANTEAFF	TGTGCCAGCAGCCGTACAGGGGCGAACACTGAAGCTTTCTTT
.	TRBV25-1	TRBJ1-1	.	CASSEYGEEGGSNTEAFF	TGTGCCAGCAGTGAATATGGTGAAGAGGGAGGATCGAACACTGAAGCTTTCTTT
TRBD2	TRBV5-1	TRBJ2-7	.	CASSLAGGDYEQYF	TGCGCCAGCAGCTTAGCGGGGGGGGATTACGAGCAGTACTTC
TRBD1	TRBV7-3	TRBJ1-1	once	CASSLTGQGTEAFF	TGTGCCAGCAGCTTAACTGGACAGGGAACTGAAGCTTTCTTT
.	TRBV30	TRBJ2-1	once	CAWSEARGNEQFF	TGTGCCTGGAGTGAAGCGCGGGGTAATGAGCAGTTCTTC
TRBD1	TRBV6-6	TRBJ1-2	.	CASTPTGDYGYTF	TGTGCCAGCACTCCTACAGGGGACTATGGCTACACCTTC
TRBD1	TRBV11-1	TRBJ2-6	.	CASSLLQGVHSGANVLTF	TGTGCCAGCAGCTTATTACAGGGGGTCCACTCTGGGGCCAACGTCCTGACTTTC
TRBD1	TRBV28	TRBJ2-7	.	CASRGTGVDYEQYF	TGTGCCAGCAGAGGGACAGGGGTAGATTACGAGCAGTACTTC
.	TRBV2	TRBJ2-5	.	CASTRRETQYF	TGTGCCAGCACTAGACGCGAGACCCAGTACTTC
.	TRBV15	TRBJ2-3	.	CATSSGGAHTDTQYF	TGTGCCACCAGCAGTGGAGGTGCGCACACAGATACGCAGTATTTT
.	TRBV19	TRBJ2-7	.	CASSIFSGGASHEQYF	TGTGCCAGTAGTATCTTCTCGGGGGGCGCATCCCACGAGCAGTACTTC
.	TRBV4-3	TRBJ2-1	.	CASSQGLHREQFF	TGCGCCAGCAGCCAAGGGCTTCACCGAGAGCAGTTCTTC
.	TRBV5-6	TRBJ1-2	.	CASSFGENYGYTF	TGTGCCAGCAGCTTCGGGGAAAACTATGGCTACACCTTC
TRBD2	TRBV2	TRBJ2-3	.	CASNPSGGSDTQYF	TGTGCCAGCAATCCTAGCGGGGGCTCAGATACGCAGTATTTT
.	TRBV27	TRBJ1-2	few	CASTPDGYTF	TGTGCCAGCACCCCGGATGGCTACACCTTC
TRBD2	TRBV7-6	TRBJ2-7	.	CASSSTSGSLAYEQYF	TGTGCCAGCAGCTCAACTAGCGGGAGTCTCGCCTACGAGCAGTACTTC
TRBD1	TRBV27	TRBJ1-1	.	CASSSNGPGGAWYTEAFF	TGTGCCAGCAGTTCCAACGGGCCAGGGGGCGCTTGGTACACTGAAGCTTTCTTT
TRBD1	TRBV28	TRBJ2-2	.	CASRLRSRGRRSGELFF	TGTGCCAGCAGACTCAGGAGCAGGGGGCGCCGGTCCGGGGAGCTGTTTTTT
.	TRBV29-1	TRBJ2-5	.	CSPQGLGETQYF	TGCAGCCCCCAGGGGTTGGGGGAGACCCAGTACTTC
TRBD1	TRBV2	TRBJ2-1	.	CASSSGTDYNEQFF	TGTGCCAGCAGTTCCGGGACAGACTACAATGAGCAGTTCTTC
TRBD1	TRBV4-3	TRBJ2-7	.	CASSRPLTGDLYEQYF	TGCGCCAGCAGCCGGCCTCTGACAGGGGACCTCTACGAGCAGTACTTC
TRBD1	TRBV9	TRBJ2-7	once	CASSVGGQGPYEQYF	TGTGCCAGCAGCGTGGGGGGACAGGGACCCTACGAGCAGTACTTC
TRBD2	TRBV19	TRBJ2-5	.	CASRSGGAKETQYF	TGTGCCAGTAGATCGGGAGGCGCGAAAGAGACCCAGTACTTC
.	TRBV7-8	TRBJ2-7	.	CASSPPRAGTLKNEQYF	TGTGCCAGCAGCCCACCCCGTGCAGGAACGTTGAAGAACGAGCAGTACTTC